This section outlines one T cell receptor (beta chain) sequence together with its context. Its antigen remains unknown. This sample stems from a study of OX40 agonist ivuxolimab in advanced cancers. The study, taken as a whole, reports: No determination was made of the antigen specificity of the expanded peripheral T cells.

This CDR3 region has 15 residues. Germline CDR1 KGHSY, CDR2 FQNENV. Trimming took 9 bases from V and 0 from J, leaving 14 bases between them. Sequenced by immunoSEQ multiplex PCR; TCRdb stores in-frame clones only, minus some. The data contain about 38,000 clones, 82% of them singletons. The origin of this receptor is an adult with an advanced solid tumor such as melanoma, head and neck, liver or kidney cancer. The rearrangement uses TRBV16 and TRBJ1-4; no clear D gene. Here the sequenced sample was CD4+ or CD8+ T cells sorted from blood, taken in a trial of the OX40 agonist ivuxolimab. The CDR3 DNA reads TGTGCCAGTAGGTCTGAGAGGGCAACTAATGAAAAACTGTTTTTT. The encoded protein is CASRSERATNEKLFF.